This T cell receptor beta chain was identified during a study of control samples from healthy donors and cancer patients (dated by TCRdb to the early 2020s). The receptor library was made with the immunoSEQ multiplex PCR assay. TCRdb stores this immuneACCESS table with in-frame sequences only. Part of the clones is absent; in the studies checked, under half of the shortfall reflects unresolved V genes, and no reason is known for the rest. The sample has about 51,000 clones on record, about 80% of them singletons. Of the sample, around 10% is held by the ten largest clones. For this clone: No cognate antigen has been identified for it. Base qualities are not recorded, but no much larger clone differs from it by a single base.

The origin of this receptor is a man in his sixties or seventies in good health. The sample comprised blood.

The sequence in DNA is TGTGCCAGTAGTTATTCTGCCACCAGGGGATCAGTGTATGGCTACACCTTC. Its protein is CASSYSATRGSVYGYTF. The chain is encoded by TRBV19 joined to TRBJ1-2; TRBD1 might be the D gene, on 6 matching bases. Via the germline V gene (reference sequence), CDR1 is LNHDA and CDR2 SQIVND. V and J lose 5 bases and 5 bases, and a span of 24 bases separates them. The CDR3 holds 17 amino acids from the cysteine to the phenylalanine. The read is trimmed to its CDR3 DNA, 51 bases read in frame from base 1.